The 24 T cell receptor beta chains given below trace back to one sample, sequenced in a study of blood T cell repertoires in COVID-19 (dated by TCRdb to 2019 to 2021). Library method: the immunoSEQ multiplex PCR assay. Held by TCRdb, this immuneACCESS table contains in-frame sequences only and omits some clones. Under half of the omission traces to an unresolved V gene where checked; the cause of the rest is unknown. Present in this sample are around 160,000 clones, about 86% of which were seen just once. Clones ranked in the top ten supply approximately 18% of the sample. The specimen was peripheral blood. The receptors were gathered from an elderly woman with acute or convalescent COVID-19.

The rearrangement joins TRBV4-3 to TRBJ1-4; TRBD1 might be the D (5 bases). Germline CDR1 LGHNA, CDR2 YSLEER. Deletions cut 0 bases from V and 8 bases from J, with 7 bases between. This CDR3 has 13 residues. The CDR3 DNA reads TGCGCCAGCAGCCAAGAGAACAGGGAAAAACTGTTTTTT. Its translation: CASSQENREKLFF.

The rearrangement joins TRBV5-1 to TRBJ1-2; 11 positions match TRBD1. This CDR3 comprises 13 residues. Looked up from germline, CDR1 is SGHRS and CDR2 is YFSETQ. V lost 4 bases and J lost 8; bases outside the gene matches: 4. The DNA of the CDR3 is TGCGCCAGCAGCCTGGACAGGGGGCGAGGCTACACCTTC. Protein: CASSLDRGRGYTF. The full variable domain, completed using reference TRBV5-1 and TRBJ1-2, is KAGVTQTPRYLIKTRGQQVTLSCSPISGHRSVSWYQQTPGQGLQFLFEYFSETQRNKGNFPGRFSGRQFSNSRSEMNVSTLELGDSALYLCASSLDRGRGYTFGSGTRLTVV.

The V and J genes are TRBV7-9 and TRBJ1-1, with TRBD1 matching over 8 bases. Germline-derived CDR1 and CDR2 are SEHNR and FQNEAQ (reference sequence). This CDR3 comprises 14 residues. J gave up 6 bases and V 3 bases, and 6 bases lay outside the gene matches. As DNA, the CDR3 is TGTGCCAGCAGCTTCGGGACAGGTTTATCTGAAGCTTTCTTT. Amino acids: CASSFGTGLSEAFF.

This clone was detected only once. The chain joins TRBV9 to TRBJ2-7; D is perhaps TRBD2 (6 bases). The germline gives CDR1 SGDLS, CDR2 YYNGEE. The ends were cut back, 0 bases at V and 6 bases at J, with 13 bases in the middle. This CDR3 contains 14 residues. CDR3 loop: CASSVGWQGGEQYF. CDR3 DNA sequence: TGTGCCAGCAGCGTAGGATGGCAGGGAGGCGAGCAGTACTTC.

This clone was seen only once. This rearrangement joins TRBV5-5 to TRBJ1-1; 11 bases are shared with TRBD1. Per germline, CDR1 SGHKS and CDR2 YYEKEE (reference sequence). V gave up 2 bases and J gave up 3 bases; unmatched junction bases: 6. This CDR3 has 16 amino acids. CDR3 sequence (DNA): TGTGCCAGCAGCTTTATTCCGGGACAGGGGGACACTGAAGCTTTCTTT. Encoded protein: CASSFIPGQGDTEAFF. The complete variable domain, with remaining parts taken from reference TRBV5-5 and TRBJ1-1, reads DAGVTQSPTHLIKTRGQQVTLRCSPISGHKSVSWYQQVLGQGPQFIFQYYEKEERGRGNFPDRFSARQFPNYSSELNVNALLLGDSALYLCASSFIPGQGDTEAFFGQGTRLTVV.

This clone was seen a single time. This chain links TRBV7-2 with TRBJ2-1; 8 bases map to TRBD2. V lost 1 base and J lost 2; bases outside the gene matches: 4. The germline V gene has CDR1 SGHTA and CDR2 FQGNSA. There are 16 residues in the CDR3. CDR3 loop: CASSLVAGGPYNEQFF. The CDR3 bases are TGTGCCAGCAGCTTAGTTGCGGGAGGTCCCTACAATGAGCAGTTCTTC.

In DNA form, the CDR3 reads TGTGCCAGCAGTGACAGGGGGCGCCGAAATTCACCCCTCCACTTT. Translated: CASSDRGRRNSPLHF. The chain employs TRBV6-6 and TRBJ1-6, with 10 bases matching TRBD1. Germline assignment: CDR1 MNHNY and CDR2 SVGAGI (reference sequence). The CDR3 has 15 amino acids. V shed 5 bases and J 7 bases; nucleotides not matched to a gene: 5.

The gene calls are TRBV13 and TRBJ2-3, with 13 positions matching TRBD2. Germline lookup yields CDR1 PRHDT and CDR2 FYEKMQ (reference sequence). Trimming at V came to 7 bases and at J to 7 bases, leaving 5 bases not matched to a gene. This CDR3 has 14 residues. The CDR3 is CASTLAGGKNTQYF. DNA for the CDR3: TGTGCCAGCACACTAGCGGGGGGGAAGAATACGCAGTATTTT.

The chain is built from TRBV4-1 and TRBJ1-2; TRBD1 matches at 7 bases. This CDR3 comprises 16 residues. The germline V gene has CDR1 MGHRA and CDR2 YSYEKL. Trimming cost V 0 bases and J 7 bases; bases outside gene matches: 11. CDR3 loop: CASSQDFTGARFGYTF. CDR3 coding DNA: TGCGCCAGCAGCCAAGATTTTACAGGGGCGCGGTTTGGCTACACCTTC.

This rearrangement joins TRBV4-3 to TRBJ1-6, with 7 bases identical to TRBD1. The CDR3 loop spans 15 amino acids. Germline V gives CDR1 LGHNA, CDR2 YSLEER. Trimming took 6 bases from V and 4 from J; bases not matched to a gene: 6. The CDR3: CASRKTGRYNSPLHF. DNA of the CDR3: TGCGCCAGCAGGAAGACAGGGAGATATAATTCACCCCTCCACTTT.

This clone was seen only once. V usage is TRBV6-5 and J usage is TRBJ2-7, with D maybe TRBD1 (5 bases). Germline V gene lookup returns CDR1 MNHEY and CDR2 SVGAGI. Trimming took off 8 bases at V and 3 bases at J, with 14 bases between the two ends. This CDR3 region has 13 residues. The DNA for the CDR3 is TGTGCCAGCGCCCCCTCTAGGGGCTACGAGCAGTACTTC. Translating it yields CASAPSRGYEQYF.

The rearrangement uses TRBV19 and TRBJ1-1; D is unclear. Per germline, CDR1 LNHDA and CDR2 SQIVND (reference sequence). V was pared by 5 bases and J by 0 bases, with 7 bases between. The CDR3 consists of 13 residues. CDR3 in amino acids: CASSGSLNTEAFF. The DNA for the CDR3 is TGTGCCAGTAGTGGTAGCTTGAACACTGAAGCTTTCTTT.

This clone was observed once. Written as DNA, the CDR3 is TGCAGCGTTTCCGGACTAGCGCTCGGGGAGCAGTTCTTC. Amino acid sequence: CSVSGLALGEQFF. V usage is TRBV29-1 and J usage is TRBJ2-1, with 9 bases identical to TRBD2. The CDR3 has 13 residues. V was pared by 5 bases and J by 10 bases, with 9 bases of the junction left unmatched. In germline, CDR1 is SQVTM, CDR2 ANQGSEA.

This rearrangement joins TRBV28 to TRBJ1-2; no reliable D call. CDR1 is MDHEN, CDR2 SYDVKM, per germline. Trimming pared 2 bases from V and 7 bases from J, leaving 14 bases between. This CDR3 comprises 14 residues. The DNA for the CDR3 is TGTGCCAGCAGTTTAGGTGGGGTGGACTTTGGCTACACCTTC. It specifies CASSLGGVDFGYTF.

The chain has TRBV3-1 (or the pseudogene TRBV3-2) and TRBJ2-3; D perhaps matches TRBD1 (6 bases). Germline CDR1 reads LGHDT; CDR2 reads YNNKEL (reference sequence). V was cut by 0 bases and J by 8 bases, with 15 bases left in between. The CDR3 extends over 15 amino acids. This CDR3 is CASSQDLYQGSTQYF. The CDR3 bases are TGTGCCAGCAGCCAAGATCTTTATCAGGGGTCTACGCAGTATTTT.

A few counts support this clone. The chain recombines TRBV7-8 with TRBJ1-2; maybe TRBD1 (6 bases). The CDR3 consists of 15 residues. Trimming pared 7 bases from V and 0 bases from J, leaving 15 bases between. Germline V gene sequence: CDR1 SGHVS, CDR2 FQNEAQ. The CDR3 sequence: CASTSQGIPNYGYTF. The CDR3 nucleotides are TGTGCCAGCACATCACAGGGAATCCCTAACTATGGCTACACCTTC.

The chain uses TRBV18 and TRBJ1-5; TRBD1 agrees at 9 bases. The CDR3 has 15 amino acids. Germline-derived CDR1 and CDR2 are KGHSH and LQKENI. V lost 6 bases, J lost 1 base, and 4 bases stayed unmatched. CDR3 bases: TGTGCCAGCTCTTCACAGGGGGCCAGCAATCAGCCCCAGCATTTT. Translated, it gives CASSSQGASNQPQHF.

This chain connects TRBV5-5 to TRBJ2-2; TRBD1 matches 7 bases. Germline V gene sequence: CDR1 SGHKS, CDR2 YYEKEE (reference sequence). The CDR3 sequence is 15 residues long. V lost 5 bases to trimming and J lost 3 bases; unmatched junction nucleotides: 7. The chain's CDR3 is CASSWQGEYTGELFF. DNA of the CDR3: TGTGCCAGCAGTTGGCAGGGGGAGTACACCGGGGAGCTGTTTTTT.

This clone appeared once. DNA of the CDR3: TGTGCCAGCAGCCGCGGGGACAGTTCAAGCTCCTATAATTCACCCCTCCACTTT. Translation gives CASSRGDSSSSYNSPLHF. The chain has TRBV3-1 (or the pseudogene TRBV3-2) and TRBJ1-6; 7 nucleotides line up with TRBD1. This CDR3 has 18 amino acids. Germline CDR1 and CDR2: LGHDT and YNNKEL (reference sequence). J gave up 0 bases and V 4 bases, and 9 bases lay outside the gene matches.

This rearrangement joins TRBV4-2 to TRBJ2-1, with 15 bases lining up with TRBD2. Germline CDR1 and CDR2: LGHNA and YNFKEQ. The CDR3 runs to 16 residues. J lost 7 bases, V lost 1 base, and 2 bases had no gene match. The CDR3 region has the DNA TGTGCCAGCAGCCAAGGGGGACTAGCGGGAGGTAATGAGCAGTTCTTC. Its translation is CASSQGGLAGGNEQFF.

V and J are TRBV19 and TRBJ2-6; D is unclear. CDR1 LNHDA and CDR2 SQIVND come from the germline V gene (reference sequence). Trimming stripped 5 bases from V and 1 base from J, with 12 bases between. There are 16 residues in the CDR3. CDR3 in DNA: TGTGCCAGTAGTCCCGAACAGATGTCTGGGGCCAACGTCCTGACTTTC. Protein sequence: CASSPEQMSGANVLTF.

This rearrangement joins TRBV19 to TRBJ1-2, with D possibly TRBD1 on 6 matching bases. The germline gives CDR1 LNHDA, CDR2 SQIVND (reference sequence). The CDR3 covers 15 residues. Trimming stripped 5 bases from V and 4 bases from J, with 17 bases between. CDR3: CASSQVAGVVYGYTF. The CDR3 DNA is TGTGCCAGTAGTCAAGTGGCAGGGGTTGTCTATGGCTACACCTTC.

V gene TRBV5-4 combines with J gene TRBJ2-1; D unresolved. This CDR3 comprises 14 residues. The germline gives CDR1 SGHNT, CDR2 YYREEE (reference sequence). Trimming pared 4 bases from V and 12 bases from J, leaving 20 bases between. The DNA of the CDR3 is TGTGCCAGCAGCGTTGAAGGCCCCCGGGTTTCGCAGTTCTTC. This codes for CASSVEGPRVSQFF.

The chain is built from TRBV5-1 and TRBJ2-7, with TRBD2 as a possible D gene (6 bases). Deletions cut 1 base from V and 4 bases from J, with 15 bases between. The germline CDR1 and CDR2 sequences are SGHRS and YFSETQ. This CDR3 spans 15 amino acids. In nucleotides, the CDR3 is TGCGCCAGCAGCTTGTCTCCGGGAGAAGGATACGAGCAGTACTTC. Translated, it gives CASSLSPGEGYEQYF.